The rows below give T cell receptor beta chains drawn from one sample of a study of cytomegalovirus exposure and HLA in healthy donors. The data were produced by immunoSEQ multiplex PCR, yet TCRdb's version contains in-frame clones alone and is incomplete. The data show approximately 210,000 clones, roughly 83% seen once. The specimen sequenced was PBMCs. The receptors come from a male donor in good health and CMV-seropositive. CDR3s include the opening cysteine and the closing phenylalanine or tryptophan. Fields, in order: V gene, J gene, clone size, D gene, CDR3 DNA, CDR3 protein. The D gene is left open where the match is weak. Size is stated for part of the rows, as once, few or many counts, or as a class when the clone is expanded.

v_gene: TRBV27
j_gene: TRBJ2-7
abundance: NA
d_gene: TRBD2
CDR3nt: TGTGCCAGCACGTCTAGCGGGTCCTACGAGCAGTACTTC
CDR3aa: CASTSSGSYEQYF

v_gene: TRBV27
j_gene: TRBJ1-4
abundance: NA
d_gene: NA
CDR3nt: TGTGCCAGCAGTCAACGGGCGGGGGGCTCTAATGAAAAACTGTTTTTT
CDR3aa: CASSQRAGGSNEKLFF

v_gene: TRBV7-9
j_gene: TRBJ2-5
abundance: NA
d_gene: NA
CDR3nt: TGTGCCAGCAGCTTAGGCAGGAACCAAGAGACCCAGTACTTC
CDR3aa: CASSLGRNQETQYF

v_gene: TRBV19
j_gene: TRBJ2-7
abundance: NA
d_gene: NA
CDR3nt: TGTGCCAGTAGTAATTCCGCAGGGACCTACGAGCAGTACTTC
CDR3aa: CASSNSAGTYEQYF

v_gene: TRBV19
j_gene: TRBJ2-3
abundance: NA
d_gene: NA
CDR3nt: TGTGCCAGTAGTTTATCGACGGGGAGGGATACGCAGTATTTT
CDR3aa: CASSLSTGRDTQYF

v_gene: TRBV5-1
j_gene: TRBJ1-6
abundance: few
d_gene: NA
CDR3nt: TGCGCCAGCAGCTTCGGGACAACCAATTCACCCCTCCACTTT
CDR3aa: CASSFGTTNSPLHF

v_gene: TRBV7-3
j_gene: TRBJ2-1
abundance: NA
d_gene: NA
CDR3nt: TGTGCCAGCAGCTCCGGGATTAGCTCCTACAATGAGCAGTTCTTC
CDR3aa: CASSSGISSYNEQFF

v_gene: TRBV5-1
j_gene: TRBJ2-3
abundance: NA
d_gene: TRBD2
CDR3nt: TGCGCCAGCAGCTTCGGTTCTAGCGGGGGCGCAGATACGCAGTATTTT
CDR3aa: CASSFGSSGGADTQYF

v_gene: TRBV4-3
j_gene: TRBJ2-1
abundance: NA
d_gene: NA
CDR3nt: TGCGCCAGCAGCCAAGAAATTCGGAATGAGCAGTTCTTC
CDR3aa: CASSQEIRNEQFF

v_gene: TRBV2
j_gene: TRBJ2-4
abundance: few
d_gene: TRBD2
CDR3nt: TGTGCCAGCACCGATATTGGACTAGCGGGAGTCCAAAACATTCAGTACTTC
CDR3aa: CASTDIGLAGVQNIQYF

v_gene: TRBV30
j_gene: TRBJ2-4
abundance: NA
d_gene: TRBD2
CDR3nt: TGTGCCTGGAGCGCTCAATTGGGGGGGAACATTCAGTACTTC
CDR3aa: CAWSAQLGGNIQYF

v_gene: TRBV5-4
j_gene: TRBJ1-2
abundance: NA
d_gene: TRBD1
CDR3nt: TGTGCCAGCAGCATCGGGACAGGGGGCGCAAGGGGTGGCTACACCTTC
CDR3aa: CASSIGTGGARGGYTF

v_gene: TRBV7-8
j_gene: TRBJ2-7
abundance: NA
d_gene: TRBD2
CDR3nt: TGTGCCAGCAGGGGGGGGTACGAGCAGTACTTC
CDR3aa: CASRGGYEQYF

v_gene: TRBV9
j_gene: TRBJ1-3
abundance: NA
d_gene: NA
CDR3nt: TGTGCCAGCAGCGGTAAATCCTCTGGAAACACCATATATTTT
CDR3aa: CASSGKSSGNTIYF

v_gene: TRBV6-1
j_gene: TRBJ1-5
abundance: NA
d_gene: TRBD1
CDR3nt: TGTGCCAGCACTCGCCAGGGGGAGAATCAGCCCCAGCATTTT
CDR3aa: CASTRQGENQPQHF

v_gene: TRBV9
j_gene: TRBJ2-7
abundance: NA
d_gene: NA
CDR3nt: TGTGCCAGCAGCGTACAAGACAAGAACTACGAGCAGTACTTC
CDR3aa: CASSVQDKNYEQYF

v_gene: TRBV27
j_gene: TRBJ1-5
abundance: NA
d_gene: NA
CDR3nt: TGTGCCAGCAGGACGGGGGGCCGACCCCAGCATTTT
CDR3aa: CASRTGGRPQHF

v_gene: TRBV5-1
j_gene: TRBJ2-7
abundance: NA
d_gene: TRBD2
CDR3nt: TGCGCCAGCAGCTTGGCCCTATCTAGCGGGGGGACCTACGAGCAGTACTTC
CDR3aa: CASSLALSSGGTYEQYF

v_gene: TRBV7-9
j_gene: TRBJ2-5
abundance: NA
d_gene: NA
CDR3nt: TGTGCCAGCAGCTTAGGCGGAAAAGAGACCCAGTACTTC
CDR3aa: CASSLGGKETQYF

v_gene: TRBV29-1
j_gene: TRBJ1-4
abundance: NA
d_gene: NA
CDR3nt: TGCAGCGTTTCTATAGCTAATGAAAAACTGTTTTTT
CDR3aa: CSVSIANEKLFF

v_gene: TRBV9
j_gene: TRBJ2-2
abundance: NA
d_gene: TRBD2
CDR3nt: TGTGCCAGCAGCGTAGCTACTGCGACTAGCGGTAGGACCGGGGAGCTGTTTTTT
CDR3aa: CASSVATATSGRTGELFF

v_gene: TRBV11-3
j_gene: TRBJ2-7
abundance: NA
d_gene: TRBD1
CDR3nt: TGTGCCAGCAGCCTTAGGACAGGGAACGAGCAGTACTTC
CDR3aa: CASSLRTGNEQYF

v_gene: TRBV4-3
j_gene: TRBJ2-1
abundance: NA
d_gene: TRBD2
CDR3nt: TGCGCCAGCAGCCACGGACTAGCGGGTGGAAATGAGCAGTTCTTC
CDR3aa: CASSHGLAGGNEQFF

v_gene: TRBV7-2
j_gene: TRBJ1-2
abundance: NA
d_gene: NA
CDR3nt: TGTGCCAGCAGCTTAGTTGGAGGACGGAAGCGGACTAACTATGGCTACACCTTC
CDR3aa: CASSLVGGRKRTNYGYTF

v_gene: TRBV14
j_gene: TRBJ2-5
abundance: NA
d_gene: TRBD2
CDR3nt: TGTGCCAGCAGCCAAATCGCGGGAGGGGCGGAGACCCAGTACTTC
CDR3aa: CASSQIAGGAETQYF

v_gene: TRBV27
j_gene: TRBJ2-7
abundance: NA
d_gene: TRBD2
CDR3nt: TGTGCCAGCATCGCCGGCCCAGCGGGAGGGCCCCACGAGCAGTACTTC
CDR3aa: CASIAGPAGGPHEQYF

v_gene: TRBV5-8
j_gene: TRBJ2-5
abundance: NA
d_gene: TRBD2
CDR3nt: TGTGCCAGCAGCCTGGGACTAGCGGACCAAGAGACCCAGTACTTC
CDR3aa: CASSLGLADQETQYF

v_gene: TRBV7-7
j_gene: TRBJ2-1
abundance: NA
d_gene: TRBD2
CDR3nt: TGTGCTAGCAGCTTGGGAGAAGCAAGGACTAGCGGGACGGACCCGAAGACGAATGAGCAGTTCTTC
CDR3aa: CASSLGEARTSGTDPKTNEQFF

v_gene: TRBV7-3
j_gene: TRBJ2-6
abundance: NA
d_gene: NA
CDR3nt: TGTGCCAGCAGCTTAACGGTACAGGGTTCTGGGGCCAACGTCCTGACTTTC
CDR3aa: CASSLTVQGSGANVLTF